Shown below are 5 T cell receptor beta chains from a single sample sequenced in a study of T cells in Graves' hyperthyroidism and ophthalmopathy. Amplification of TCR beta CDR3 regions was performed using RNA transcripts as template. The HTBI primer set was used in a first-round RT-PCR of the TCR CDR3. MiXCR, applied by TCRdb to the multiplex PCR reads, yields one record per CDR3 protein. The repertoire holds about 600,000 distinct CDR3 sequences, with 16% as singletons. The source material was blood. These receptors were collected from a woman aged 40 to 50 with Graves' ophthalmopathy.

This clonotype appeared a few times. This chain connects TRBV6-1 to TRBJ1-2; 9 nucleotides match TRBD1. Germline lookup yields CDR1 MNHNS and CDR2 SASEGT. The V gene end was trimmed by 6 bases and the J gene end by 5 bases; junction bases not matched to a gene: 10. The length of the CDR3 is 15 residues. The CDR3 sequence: CASRNWGQGLYGYTF. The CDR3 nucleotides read TGTGCCAGCAGGAACTGGGGACAGGGCCTATATGGCTACACCTTC.

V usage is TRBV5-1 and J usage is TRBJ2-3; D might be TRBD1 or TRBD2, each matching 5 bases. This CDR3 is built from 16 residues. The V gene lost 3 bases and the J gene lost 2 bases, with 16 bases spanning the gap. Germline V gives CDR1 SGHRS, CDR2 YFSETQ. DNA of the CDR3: TGCGCCAGCAGCTCGGACCCGGGACCGATCACAGATACGCAGTATTTT. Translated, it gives CASSSDPGPITDTQYF.

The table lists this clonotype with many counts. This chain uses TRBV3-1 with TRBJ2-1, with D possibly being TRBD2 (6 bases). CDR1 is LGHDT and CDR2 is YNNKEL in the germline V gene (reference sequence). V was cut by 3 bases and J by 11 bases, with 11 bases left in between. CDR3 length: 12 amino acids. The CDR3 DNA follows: TGTGCCAGCAGCCAGGCCGGGACTCAGCAGTTCTTC. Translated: CASSQAGTQQFF.

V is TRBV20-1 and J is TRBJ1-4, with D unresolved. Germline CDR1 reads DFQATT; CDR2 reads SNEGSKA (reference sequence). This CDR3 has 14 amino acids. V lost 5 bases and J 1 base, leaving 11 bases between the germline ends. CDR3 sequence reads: CSAAKVETNEKLFF. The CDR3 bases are TGCAGTGCTGCCAAGGTGGAAACTAATGAAAAACTGTTTTTT.

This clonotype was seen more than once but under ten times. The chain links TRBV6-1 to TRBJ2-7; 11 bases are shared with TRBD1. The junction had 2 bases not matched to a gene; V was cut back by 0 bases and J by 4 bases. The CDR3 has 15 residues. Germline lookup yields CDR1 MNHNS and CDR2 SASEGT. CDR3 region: CASSEADRGQYEQYF. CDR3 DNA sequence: TGTGCCAGCAGTGAAGCGGACAGGGGGCAATACGAGCAGTACTTC.